This T cell receptor (beta chain) came from a study of T cells in Graves' hyperthyroidism and ophthalmopathy. This clonotype was seen many times. Its target is not known. Stable disease denoted Graves' hyperthyroidism without ophthalmopathy progression within 18 months. This CDR3 region has 15 residues. V lost 4 bases and J 2 bases, leaving 13 bases between the germline ends. Germline CDR1 is SEHNR and CDR2 is FQNEAQ (reference sequence). Overall study findings and caveats: Using 13 V-J features, a model discriminated ophthalmopathy from stable hyperthyroidism.

The investigators amplified TCR beta CDR3 regions from RNA transcripts. Carried out on the TCR CDR3, a first-round RT-PCR used the HTBI primer set. Each CDR3 protein is one row after TCRdb ran MiXCR on the multiplex PCR reads. The sample records 500,000 to 700,000 distinct CDR3 sequences, over 15% being singletons. The TCR sequence derives from a woman under 30 with Graves' hyperthyroidism. The chain employs TRBV7-9 and TRBJ2-3, with D tentatively TRBD2 (5 bases). The sequencing sample was made of blood. The CDR3, as DNA: TGTGCCAGCAGCTCTACTAGTTGGTCCACAGATACGCAGTATTTT. It encodes CASSSTSWSTDTQYF.